This T cell receptor beta chain stems from a study of blood T cell repertoires in COVID-19. At the level of the study: COVID-19 samples collected from the United States, Italy and Spain covered acute and convalescent phases. The analysed material was cDNA or gDNA that came from T cells, B-cell-depleted T cells, or PBMCs.

Trimming at V came to 4 bases and at J to 4 bases, leaving 17 bases not matched to a gene. The CDR3 length is 18 residues. Germline V gene sequence: CDR1 MNHNS, CDR2 SASEGT. Source study methods: Nucleated cell counts were estimated from reference gene primer amplification. TCRdb's table, derived via immunoSEQ multiplex PCR, lists solely in-frame clones and lacks some. V and J calls and clone size are as listed in that table; D and trimming were resolved from the DNA. The table shows approximately 270,000 clones, with around 85% occurring only once. The sequence was obtained from an older man with acute or convalescent COVID-19. The sample comprised peripheral blood. V gene TRBV6-1 combines with J gene TRBJ1-1, with 8 bases that match TRBD1. The CDR3 region is CASSAQQHGYRGSTEAFF. CDR3 DNA: TGTGCCAGCAGTGCCCAACAACATGGTTACAGGGGGAGCACTGAAGCTTTCTTT.